The 9 T cell receptor beta chains below were found in one sample sequenced in a study of shared clonotypes between healthy human individuals. Sequencing was performed with immunoSEQ multiplex PCR; in TCRdb, only in-frame clones are kept and a portion is missing. The sample shows some 2,500,000 clones, under 95% of them seen only once. The sequenced material came from naive CD4+ T cells from PBMCs. Regarding subset: CD45RA+ positively selected. All receptors come from a man younger than 35 in good health. Some clones in this sample may be carry-over from other donors' samples.

This chain's CDR3 is CASSIIDRKGDTQYF. DNA of the CDR3: TGTGCCAGTAGTATCATCGACAGGAAGGGTGATACGCAGTATTTT. V is TRBV19 and J is TRBJ2-3, with a weak D call TRBD1 (6 bases). The CDR3 runs to 15 residues. The germline CDR1 and CDR2 sequences are LNHDA and SQIVND (reference sequence). Trimming shortened V by 3 bases and J by 6 bases, and 16 bases separated the two germline ends.

The chain combines TRBV15 with TRBJ2-6, with D uncertain. Germline V gene lookup returns CDR1 LNHNV and CDR2 YYDKDF (reference sequence). The V end lost 8 bases, the J end lost 0 bases, and 11 bases lay between the germline ends. The CDR3 is 15 residues long. The CDR3 protein is CATGSRSSGANVLTF. Written as DNA, the CDR3 is TGTGCCACCGGGTCCCGCAGCTCTGGGGCCAACGTCCTGACTTTC.

The rearrangement uses TRBV5-1 and TRBJ2-7, with TRBD1 matching over 7 bases. V lost 3 bases, J lost 3 bases, and 6 bases stayed unmatched. This CDR3 spans 14 amino acids. Germline CDR1 is SGHRS and CDR2 is YFSETQ. As DNA, the CDR3 is TGCGCCAGCAGCTCCGACAGGGCCGTCTACGAGCAGTACTTC. Translated: CASSSDRAVYEQYF.

The chain joins TRBV2 to TRBJ2-2, with 8 positions matching TRBD2. CDR1 and CDR2 (germline): SNHLY, FYNNEI. V dropped 3 bases and J dropped 5; count of bases not matched to a gene: 8. The CDR3 runs 16 residues. The CDR3 nucleotides are TGTGCCAGCAGTGAGCGCGGGGGGCGACGGACCGGGGAGCTGTTTTTT. Its translation is CASSERGGRRTGELFF.

This chain connects TRBV7-2 to TRBJ2-7, with unresolved D. This CDR3 is 14 amino acids long. Germline V CDR1 and CDR2: SGHTA, FQGNSA. The V end was cut by 2 bases, the J end by 3 bases, with 11 bases between. CDR3 amino acids: CASSLIAESYEQYF. CDR3 nucleotides: TGTGCCAGCAGCTTAATAGCCGAAAGCTACGAGCAGTACTTC.

This chain uses TRBV25-1 with TRBJ2-3; the D call may be TRBD1 or TRBD2 (5 bases each). The germline V gene has CDR1 MGHDK and CDR2 SYGVNS. This CDR3 region has 14 residues. The V end lost 2 bases, the J end lost 2 bases, and 8 bases lay between the germline ends. CDR3: CASSEGDPTDTQYF. The CDR3 nucleotides are TGTGCCAGCAGTGAAGGGGACCCCACAGATACGCAGTATTTT.

V is TRBV5-3 and J is TRBJ2-1, with D perhaps TRBD2 (6 bases). TRBV5-3 is filed as an ORF, its function uncertain. The ends were cut back, 0 bases at V and 4 bases at J, with 11 bases in the middle. This CDR3 contains 15 residues. Here the CDR3 reads CARSLGGKQYNEQFF. CDR3 in DNA: TGTGCCAGAAGCTTGGGCGGGAAACAATACAATGAGCAGTTCTTC.

This chain joins TRBV19 and TRBJ2-3; 9 nucleotides align to TRBD1. The CDR3 consists of 15 residues. Germline loops: CDR1 LNHDA, CDR2 SQIVND (reference sequence). With 4 bases clipped from V and 4 bases from J, the junction kept 6 bases outside the gene matches. The CDR3: CASSSTGGNADTQYF. In DNA form, the CDR3 reads TGTGCCAGTAGTAGTACAGGGGGCAACGCAGATACGCAGTATTTT.

In DNA, the CDR3 is TGTGCCAGCAGCAGGGGGGCGGCGGGGAAGGCTTTCTTT. It encodes CASSRGAAGKAFF. The chain carries TRBV6-6 and TRBJ1-1; the match to TRBD1 covers 7 bases. The CDR3 contains 13 residues. Germline V gives CDR1 MNHNY, CDR2 SVGAGI (reference sequence). V trimming: 6 bases; J trimming: 11 bases; junction bases outside the gene matches: 12.